This TCR beta chain was identified in a study of T cells after yellow fever vaccination. TCRdb independently ran MiXCR on the 5' RACE reads; one entry per CDR3 protein. The sample holds about 120,000 distinct CDR3 sequences; about 8.2% are singletons and the top ten take 40%. General study points: Booster samples showed a return of most primary-vaccination clones (roughly 96% CD4, about 88% CD8). By day 5 rather than day 15, the secondary response had peaked, though it was weaker.

To note about this clonotype: The antigen is undetermined.

V shed 6 bases and J 5 bases; nucleotides not matched to a gene: 9. The CDR3 covers 16 residues. The sample consisted of CD8+ T cells sorted from PBMCs, taken on the day of the yellow fever booster vaccination. V and J are TRBV12-3 or TRBV12-4 and TRBJ2-7, with 14 bases that match TRBD2. This receptor was identified in a man aged 18-30 years who received the YFV17D yellow fever vaccine. Here the CDR3 reads CASRPGLAGGADEQYF. The CDR3 DNA reads TGTGCCAGCAGACCCGGACTAGCGGGGGGAGCGGACGAGCAGTACTTC.